A single sample is the source of the 9 T cell receptor beta chains below, sequenced in a study of blood T cell repertoires in COVID-19. Assay: immunoSEQ multiplex PCR; the TCRdb copy retains only in-frame clones and omits some. This repertoire shows about 180,000 clones, around 90% found once; its top ten account for less than 0.7%. Sequencing was done on a sample of peripheral blood. All receptors derive from a man between 60 and 75 years old with COVID-19, enrolled during active disease.

This chain joins TRBV5-4 and TRBJ2-7; 11 positions agree with TRBD2. V shed 1 base and J 5 bases; nucleotides not matched to a gene: 8. Looked up from germline, CDR1 is SGHNT and CDR2 is YYREEE (reference sequence). This CDR3 has 16 residues. In nucleotides, the CDR3 is TGTGCCAGCAGCTTGAGTACTAGCGGGGGATGGAACGAGCAGTACTTC. Residues: CASSLSTSGGWNEQYF.

This clone was detected once. The V call is TRBV6-5, the J call TRBJ2-5; 8 bases are a match to TRBD1. The CDR3 runs to 14 residues. After removal of 4 bases from V and 5 bases from J, the junction contained 6 bases not matched to a gene. Germline V gene data show CDR1 as MNHEY and CDR2 as SVGAGI. The CDR3 is CASSSDRERETQYF. Written as DNA, the CDR3 is TGTGCCAGCAGTTCGGACAGGGAAAGGGAGACCCAGTACTTC.

In its sample, this clone was seen once. V gene TRBV6-5 combines with J gene TRBJ2-2; 8 positions agree with TRBD1. J gave up 6 bases and V 6 bases, and 9 bases lay outside the gene matches. The CDR3 is 15 amino acids. CDR1 and CDR2 (germline): MNHEY, SVGAGI. This CDR3 is CASSVSTGVSGELFF. The CDR3 DNA sequence: TGTGCCAGCAGCGTATCGACAGGGGTCTCCGGGGAGCTGTTTTTT.

The V gene is TRBV27, the J gene TRBJ1-2; 9 bases fit TRBD1. Germline CDR1 MNHEY, CDR2 SMNVEV (reference sequence). This CDR3 has 14 residues. The J segment lost 7 bases and the V segment lost 4 bases, leaving 7 bases of the junction unmatched. The DNA of the CDR3 is TGTGCCAGCAGTTCGAACCCGGGACAGGGTGGCTACACCTTC. Amino acids: CASSSNPGQGGYTF.

The chain combines TRBV2 with TRBJ2-1; 8 positions match TRBD1. The J segment lost 5 bases and the V segment lost 11 bases, leaving 11 bases of the junction unmatched. CDR3 length: 14 residues. CDR1 SNHLY and CDR2 FYNNEI come from the germline V gene. The CDR3 nucleotides are TGTGCCTGCCCGAGGAGGACAGGGAACAATGAGCAGTTCTTC. Translation: CACPRRTGNNEQFF.

The genes are TRBV21-1 and TRBJ2-1; the DNA was not used to check the table's D call, TRBD2. TRBV21-1 is a known pseudogene. The CDR3 extends over 19 amino acids. The chain's CDR3 is CASSKSPLWTRDSYNEQFF. DNA of the CDR3: TGTGCCAGCAGCAAGTCGCCACTCTGGACGCGGGACTCCTACAATGAGCAGTTCTTC.

The chain combines TRBV11-2 with TRBJ2-7; 7 positions match TRBD1. Per the germline V gene, CDR1 is SGHAT and CDR2 is FQNNGV. With 1 base clipped from V and 0 bases from J, the junction kept 6 bases outside the gene matches. The CDR3 has 16 residues. The chain's CDR3 is CASSLVSGTASYEQYF. CDR3 DNA: TGTGCCAGCAGCTTAGTTAGTGGGACAGCCTCCTACGAGCAGTACTTC.

The V call is TRBV6-1, the J call TRBJ2-3; D call uncertain. Trimming shortened V by 4 bases and J by 0 bases, and 14 bases separated the two germline ends. CDR3 length: 16 amino acids. CDR1 and CDR2 (germline): MNHNS, SASEGT. The CDR3, as DNA: TGTGCCAGCAGTGGAGGAGTCCCCTCTAGCACAGATACGCAGTATTTT. This translates into CASSGGVPSSTDTQYF.

V usage is TRBV28 and J usage is TRBJ1-1, with 10 bases aligning to TRBD1. Germline-derived CDR1 and CDR2 are MDHEN and SYDVKM. The CDR3 has 14 residues. V lost 7 bases, J lost 5 bases, and 7 bases stayed unmatched. The CDR3 here is CASTRGDRGTEAFF. CDR3 DNA: TGTGCCAGCACTCGGGGGGACAGGGGAACTGAAGCTTTCTTT.